The text below deals with one T cell receptor (beta chain). These data are taken from a study of T-cell memory formation after mild COVID-19. The CDR3 contains 13 residues. The germline V gene has CDR1 SGDLS and CDR2 YYNGEE. With V trimmed by 5 bases and J by 6 bases, 7 bases remained unmatched. Constant-segment primers served in 5'RACE that generated TCR alpha and TCR beta cDNA libraries bearing sample barcodes and UMIs. TCRdb fed the 5' RACE reads into MiXCR, producing one record per CDR3 protein. The data show roughly 130,000 distinct CDR3 sequences, roughly 6% seen once. The sequenced material came from PBMCs or a T cell subset sorted from them (not recorded which). This receptor was obtained from an adult woman who had mild COVID-19 (a few samples of this study predate the infection). Cell type and time point are not known. The rearrangement uses TRBV9 and TRBJ1-1, with TRBD1 identical over 7 bases. CDR3 DNA sequence: TGTGCCAGCAGGGGAGACAGGGTAGCTGAAGCTTTCTTT. Its translation: CASRGDRVAEAFF.